This T cell receptor beta chain originates from a study of Ad26.COV2.S vaccination and SARS-CoV-2 variants. Assay used: immunoSEQ multiplex PCR; TCRdb lists only in-frame clones, some missing. The table has some 420,000 clones, roughly 90% seen once. The CDR3 contains 17 residues. V was shortened by 1 base and J by 3 bases, with 18 bases between the two germline ends. CDR1 and CDR2 (germline): LGHNA, YSLEER. Treatment noted: about 20 received Ad26.COV2.S at low or high dose, single or two shots; several received placebo; per-sample allocation not given. Material that was analyzed had been drawn on day 63 after the first vaccine or placebo injection.

This TCR was sampled from a person between 18 and 59 years old who received the Ad26.COV2.S COVID-19 vaccine or a placebo. The rearrangement uses TRBV4-3 and TRBJ1-1; D is perhaps TRBD1 (5 bases). This specimen consisted of peripheral blood, obtained in a trial of Ad26.COV2.S vaccine versus placebo. CDR3 sequence reads: CASSQVYTDKGYTEAFF. The CDR3 DNA follows: TGCGCCAGCAGCCAAGTCTACACTGATAAGGGGTACACTGAAGCTTTCTTT.